This T cell receptor beta chain was recorded in a study of blood T cell repertoires in COVID-19. Study details: Spain, Italy and the United States supplied samples that represented acute and convalescent COVID-19. The analysed material was cDNA or gDNA that came from T cells, B-cell-depleted T cells, or PBMCs.

As originally analysed: Using reference gene primer amplification, nucleated cell counts were estimated. Here immunoSEQ multiplex PCR was the method, and the copy in TCRdb shows in-frame clones only, minus some. Clonal size and the V and J genes are those of that table, whereas D and trimming came from the DNA. The repertoire includes some 66,000 clones, about 91% of them detected once, and approximately 7.9% sits in the top ten. This clone showed up just a few times. The sample consisted of peripheral blood. The TCR comes from a human donor in a cohort sampled during active COVID-19.

The CDR3 DNA reads as TGTGCCAGCAGGAGGACAGACCTGAACACTGAAGCTTTCTTT. As protein: CASRRTDLNTEAFF. The V call is TRBV6-5, the J call TRBJ1-1, with D perhaps TRBD1 (6 bases). Trimming took off 6 bases at V and 0 bases at J, with 11 bases between the two ends. The CDR3 has 14 amino acids. Germline V CDR1 and CDR2: MNHEY, SVGAGI.